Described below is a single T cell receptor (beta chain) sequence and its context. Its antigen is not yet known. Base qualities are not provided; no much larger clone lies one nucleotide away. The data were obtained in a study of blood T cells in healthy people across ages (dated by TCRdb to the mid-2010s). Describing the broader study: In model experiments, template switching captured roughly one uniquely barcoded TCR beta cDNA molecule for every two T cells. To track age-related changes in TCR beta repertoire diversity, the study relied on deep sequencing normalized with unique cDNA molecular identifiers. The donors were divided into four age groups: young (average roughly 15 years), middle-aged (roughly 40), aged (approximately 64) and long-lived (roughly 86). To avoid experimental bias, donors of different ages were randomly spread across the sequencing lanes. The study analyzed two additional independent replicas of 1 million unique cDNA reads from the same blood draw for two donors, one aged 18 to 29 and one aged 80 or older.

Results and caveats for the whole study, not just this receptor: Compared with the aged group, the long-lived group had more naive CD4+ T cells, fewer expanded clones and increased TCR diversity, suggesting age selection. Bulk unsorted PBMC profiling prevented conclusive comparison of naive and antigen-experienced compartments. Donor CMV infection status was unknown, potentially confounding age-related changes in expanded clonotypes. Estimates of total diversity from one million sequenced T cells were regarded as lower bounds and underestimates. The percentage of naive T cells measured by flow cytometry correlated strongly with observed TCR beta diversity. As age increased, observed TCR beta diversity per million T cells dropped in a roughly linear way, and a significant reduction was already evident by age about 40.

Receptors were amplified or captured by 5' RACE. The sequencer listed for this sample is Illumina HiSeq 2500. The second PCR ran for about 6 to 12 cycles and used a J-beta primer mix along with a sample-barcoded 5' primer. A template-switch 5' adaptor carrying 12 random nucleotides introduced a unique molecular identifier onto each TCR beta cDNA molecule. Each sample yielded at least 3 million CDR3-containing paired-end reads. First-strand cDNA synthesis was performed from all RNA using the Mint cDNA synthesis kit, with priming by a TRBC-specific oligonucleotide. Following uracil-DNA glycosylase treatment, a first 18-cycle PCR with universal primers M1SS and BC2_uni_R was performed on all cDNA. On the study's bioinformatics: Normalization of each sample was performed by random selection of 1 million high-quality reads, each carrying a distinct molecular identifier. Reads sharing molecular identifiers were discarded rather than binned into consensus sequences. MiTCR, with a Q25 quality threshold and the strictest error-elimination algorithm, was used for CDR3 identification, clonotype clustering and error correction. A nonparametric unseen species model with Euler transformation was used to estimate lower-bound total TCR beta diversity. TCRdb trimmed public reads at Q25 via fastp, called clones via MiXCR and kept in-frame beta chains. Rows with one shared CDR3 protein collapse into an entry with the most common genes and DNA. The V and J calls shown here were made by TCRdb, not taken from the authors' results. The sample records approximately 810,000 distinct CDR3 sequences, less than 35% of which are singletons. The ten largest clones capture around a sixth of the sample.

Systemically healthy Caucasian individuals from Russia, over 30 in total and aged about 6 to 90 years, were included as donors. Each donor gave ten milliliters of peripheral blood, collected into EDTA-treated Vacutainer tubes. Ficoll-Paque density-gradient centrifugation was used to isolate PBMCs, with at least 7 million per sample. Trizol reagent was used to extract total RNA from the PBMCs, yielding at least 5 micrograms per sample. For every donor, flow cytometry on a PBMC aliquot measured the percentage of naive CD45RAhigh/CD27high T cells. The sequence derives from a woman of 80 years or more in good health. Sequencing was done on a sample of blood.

The DNA reads as follows: TGTGCCAGCAGCCGGGACCTAAAGTCCTCCTATAATTCACCCCTCCACTTT. The resulting protein is CASSRDLKSSYNSPLHF. This sequence uses TRBV11-2 and TRBJ1-6, with TRBD1 as a weak D call on 5 bases. The CDR3 goes from the cysteine to the phenylalanine over 17 residues. Just CDR3 DNA is preserved here, 51 bases in frame from base 1. According to the germline V gene, CDR1 reads SGHAT and CDR2 reads FQNNGV. Cut back by 5 bases and 0 bases, the V and J ends lie 14 bases apart. Outside the CDR3, residues come from the reference TRBV11-2 and TRBJ1-6 proteins, so the full variable domain is: EAGVAQSPRYKIIEKRQSVAFWCNPISGHATLYWYQQILGQGPKLLIQFQNNGVVDDSQLPKDRFSAERLKGVDSTLKIQPAKLEDSAVYLCASSRDLKSSYNSPLHFGNGTRLTVT.